This T cell receptor beta chain was identified in a study of T cells in Graves' hyperthyroidism and ophthalmopathy. TCR beta CDR3 region amplification was performed from RNA transcripts. With the HTBI primer set, the TCR CDR3 went through a first round of RT-PCR. TCRdb re-analysed the multiplex PCR reads in MiXCR, keeping a single row per CDR3 protein. This sample carries approximately 640,000 distinct CDR3 sequences, nearly 45% of them seen once, and the ten largest clones take more than 7%. Germline CDR1 reads MNHEY; CDR2 reads SVGAGI. The CDR3 spans 13 residues. Trimming took 5 bases from V and 4 from J, leaving 11 bases between them.

The receptor's source is an adult man with Graves' disease, either hyperthyroidism or ophthalmopathy (not recorded which). The specimen was peripheral blood or thyroid tissue (not recorded which). The chain uses TRBV6-5 and TRBJ1-2; D uncertain. CDR3 protein: CASSETQVYGYTF. The CDR3 coding sequence is TGTGCCAGCAGTGAAACCCAAGTCTATGGCTACACCTTC.